Listed below are T cell receptor beta chains from one sample, sequenced in a study of CD8 T cells in Susac syndrome. TCRdb analysed the immunoSEQ multiplex PCR reads with MiXCR anew, one entry per CDR3 protein. The data hold about 400,000 distinct CDR3 sequences, with approximately 89% observed a single time. What was sequenced was CD8+ T cells from PBMCs. The receptors originated from a human donor with multiple sclerosis. CDR3s include the opening cysteine and the closing phenylalanine or tryptophan. A D gene is named only where the DNA matches it firmly. Clone size is stated in some rows and not others, as once, few, many or a class when expanded.

d_call: .; v_call: TRBV6-1; clone_size: few; j_call: TRBJ1-2; cdr3_aa: CASSAGYGYTF; cdr3_nt: TGTGCCAGCAGTGCTGGTTATGGCTACACCTTC
d_call: TRBD2; v_call: TRBV20-1; clone_size: .; j_call: TRBJ2-1; cdr3_aa: CSARVLAGGRLNEQFF; cdr3_nt: TGCAGTGCTAGAGTCTTAGCGGGGGGGCGGCTGAATGAGCAGTTCTTC
d_call: .; v_call: TRBV11-2; clone_size: .; j_call: TRBJ1-6; cdr3_aa: CASSLIPEQDSPLHF; cdr3_nt: TGTGCCAGCAGCTTAATTCCCGAACAAGATTCACCCCTCCACTTT
d_call: .; v_call: TRBV6-5; clone_size: .; j_call: TRBJ2-7; cdr3_aa: CASSYPDSYEQYF; cdr3_nt: TGTGCCAGCAGTTACCCCGACAGCTACGAGCAGTACTTC
d_call: .; v_call: TRBV2; clone_size: .; j_call: TRBJ1-2; cdr3_aa: CAHPSRGLYGYTF; cdr3_nt: TGTGCCCACCCGAGCAGGGGATTATATGGCTACACCTTC
d_call: .; v_call: TRBV6-1; clone_size: few; j_call: TRBJ1-1; cdr3_aa: CASSTSNTEAFF; cdr3_nt: TGTGCCAGCAGCACTTCGAACACTGAAGCTTTCTTT
d_call: .; v_call: TRBV27; clone_size: .; j_call: TRBJ2-7; cdr3_aa: CASSLWGFNEQYF; cdr3_nt: TGTGCCAGCAGTTTATGGGGTTTTAACGAGCAGTACTTC
d_call: .; v_call: TRBV4-2; clone_size: .; j_call: TRBJ1-5; cdr3_aa: CASSQEIAESNQPQHF; cdr3_nt: TGTGCCAGCAGCCAAGAAATCGCAGAAAGCAATCAGCCCCAGCATTTT
d_call: .; v_call: TRBV27; clone_size: .; j_call: TRBJ2-2; cdr3_aa: CASSLSVALSTGELFF; cdr3_nt: TGTGCCAGCAGTTTATCGGTAGCCTTGAGCACCGGGGAGCTGTTTTTT
d_call: .; v_call: TRBV6-6; clone_size: .; j_call: TRBJ2-5; cdr3_aa: CASSYELVPQYF; cdr3_nt: TGTGCCAGCAGTTACGAGTTGGTGCCCCAGTACTTC
d_call: .; v_call: TRBV30; clone_size: .; j_call: TRBJ1-6; cdr3_aa: CAWSLRGGYNSPLHF; cdr3_nt: TGTGCCTGGAGCCTCCGGGGGGGCTATAATTCACCCCTCCACTTT
d_call: TRBD2; v_call: TRBV9; clone_size: .; j_call: TRBJ2-5; cdr3_aa: CASSVSTSGSPLQETQYF; cdr3_nt: TGTGCCAGCAGCGTCTCAACTAGCGGGAGTCCCCTTCAAGAGACCCAGTACTTC
d_call: .; v_call: TRBV27; clone_size: .; j_call: TRBJ2-7; cdr3_aa: CATRRTEAYEQYF; cdr3_nt: TGTGCCACCAGACGGACGGAGGCCTACGAGCAGTACTTC
d_call: .; v_call: TRBV29-1; clone_size: .; j_call: TRBJ2-7; cdr3_aa: CSVVIGSGSYEQYF; cdr3_nt: TGCAGCGTTGTCATCGGGTCCGGCTCCTACGAGCAGTACTTC
d_call: .; v_call: TRBV27; clone_size: few; j_call: TRBJ1-5; cdr3_aa: CASSLSGQGRNQPQHF; cdr3_nt: TGTGCCAGCAGTTTGAGCGGCCAGGGGAGGAATCAGCCCCAGCATTTT
d_call: TRBD1; v_call: TRBV7-6; clone_size: once; j_call: TRBJ2-5; cdr3_aa: CASSSTGVQTTQYF; cdr3_nt: TGTGCCAGCAGCTCGACAGGGGTCCAGACGACCCAGTACTTC
d_call: .; v_call: TRBV10-3; clone_size: .; j_call: TRBJ2-7; cdr3_aa: CAISEDRTYSYEQYF; cdr3_nt: TGTGCCATCAGTGAGGACAGGACTTACTCCTACGAGCAGTACTTC
d_call: .; v_call: TRBV30; clone_size: once; j_call: TRBJ2-1; cdr3_aa: CAWSPGAGNNEQFF; cdr3_nt: TGTGCCTGGAGCCCGGGGGCCGGGAACAATGAGCAGTTCTTC
d_call: .; v_call: TRBV7-9; clone_size: .; j_call: TRBJ2-1; cdr3_aa: CASSLSSGATLYNEQFF; cdr3_nt: TGTGCCAGCAGCCTGAGCTCAGGGGCGACCCTTTACAATGAGCAGTTCTTC
d_call: .; v_call: TRBV27; clone_size: .; j_call: TRBJ2-7; cdr3_aa: CASSPNAGVSYEQYF; cdr3_nt: TGTGCCAGCAGCCCGAACGCAGGGGTGTCCTACGAGCAGTACTTC
d_call: .; v_call: TRBV13; clone_size: once; j_call: TRBJ1-1; cdr3_aa: CASSPRGSVTEAFF; cdr3_nt: TGTGCCAGCAGTCCCCGCGGCTCGGTTACTGAAGCTTTCTTT
d_call: TRBD2; v_call: TRBV5-6; clone_size: .; j_call: TRBJ2-7; cdr3_aa: CASSSQIAGPDYEQYF; cdr3_nt: TGTGCCAGCAGCTCCCAGATAGCGGGGCCCGACTACGAGCAGTACTTC
d_call: TRBD2; v_call: TRBV5-1; clone_size: .; j_call: TRBJ2-7; cdr3_aa: CASSLDSSGSYEQYF; cdr3_nt: TGCGCCAGCAGCTTGGATTCTAGCGGGAGCTACGAGCAGTACTTC
d_call: .; v_call: TRBV27; clone_size: .; j_call: TRBJ1-1; cdr3_aa: CASSSGSSSTEAFF; cdr3_nt: TGTGCCAGCAGCTCAGGGAGCTCGAGCACTGAAGCTTTCTTT
d_call: .; v_call: TRBV12-5; clone_size: .; j_call: TRBJ2-5; cdr3_aa: CASGTSDPYQETQYF; cdr3_nt: TGTGCTAGTGGTACATCAGACCCATACCAAGAGACCCAGTACTTC
d_call: .; v_call: TRBV28; clone_size: .; j_call: TRBJ2-2; cdr3_aa: CASSSSLLLQGTGELFF; cdr3_nt: TGTGCCAGCAGTTCGTCACTCCTCTTACAGGGTACCGGGGAGCTGTTTTTT
d_call: TRBD1; v_call: TRBV7-9; clone_size: .; j_call: TRBJ2-5; cdr3_aa: CASRPTGAHQETQYF; cdr3_nt: TGTGCCAGCAGGCCAACAGGGGCCCACCAAGAGACCCAGTACTTC
d_call: TRBD1; v_call: TRBV15; clone_size: .; j_call: TRBJ2-2; cdr3_aa: CATHRGQDTGELFF; cdr3_nt: TGTGCCACCCACAGGGGGCAGGACACCGGGGAGCTGTTTTTT
d_call: TRBD2; v_call: TRBV6-1; clone_size: .; j_call: TRBJ2-3; cdr3_aa: CASSELAGATDTQYF; cdr3_nt: TGTGCCAGCAGTGAACTAGCGGGGGCCACAGATACGCAGTATTTT
d_call: TRBD2; v_call: TRBV7-9; clone_size: few; j_call: TRBJ2-2; cdr3_aa: CASSPGGPNTGELFF; cdr3_nt: TGTGCCAGCAGTCCGGGGGGGCCCAACACCGGGGAGCTGTTTTTT
d_call: .; v_call: TRBV24-1; clone_size: few; j_call: TRBJ1-2; cdr3_aa: CATSKGTNDGYTF; cdr3_nt: TGTGCCACCAGTAAAGGGACGAATGATGGCTACACCTTC
d_call: .; v_call: TRBV29-1; clone_size: .; j_call: TRBJ2-7; cdr3_aa: CSVGERHGSYEQYF; cdr3_nt: TGCAGCGTCGGGGAAAGACATGGCTCCTACGAGCAGTACTTC
d_call: .; v_call: TRBV20-1; clone_size: .; j_call: TRBJ2-1; cdr3_aa: CSARDMREDPHEQFF; cdr3_nt: TGCAGTGCTAGAGATATGAGGGAGGACCCCCATGAGCAGTTCTTC
d_call: TRBD1; v_call: TRBV7-2; clone_size: .; j_call: TRBJ1-1; cdr3_aa: CASSFVIPGQLTTNTEAFF; cdr3_nt: TGTGCCAGCAGCTTCGTAATACCGGGACAGCTAACAACGAACACTGAAGCTTTCTTT
d_call: .; v_call: TRBV20-1; clone_size: .; j_call: TRBJ2-1; cdr3_aa: CSARDGLTSYNEQFF; cdr3_nt: TGCAGTGCTAGAGACGGATTGACCTCCTACAATGAGCAGTTCTTC
d_call: .; v_call: TRBV5-1; clone_size: .; j_call: TRBJ2-1; cdr3_aa: CASSLETYEQFF; cdr3_nt: TGCGCCAGCAGCTTGGAGACATACGAGCAGTTCTTC
d_call: .; v_call: TRBV30; clone_size: .; j_call: TRBJ1-1; cdr3_aa: CAWKDGNTEAFF; cdr3_nt: TGTGCCTGGAAGGACGGGAACACTGAAGCTTTCTTT
d_call: .; v_call: TRBV7-2; clone_size: .; j_call: TRBJ1-2; cdr3_aa: CASSWQSSYGYTF; cdr3_nt: TGTGCCAGCAGCTGGCAGAGCAGCTATGGCTACACCTTC
d_call: .; v_call: TRBV27; clone_size: .; j_call: TRBJ1-3; cdr3_aa: CASRPQGSGNTIYF; cdr3_nt: TGTGCCAGCAGACCCCAGGGCTCTGGAAACACCATATATTTT
d_call: TRBD1; v_call: TRBV6-1; clone_size: .; j_call: TRBJ1-3; cdr3_aa: CASSRGQGAFFTSGNTIYF; cdr3_nt: TGTGCCAGCAGCCGGGGACAGGGGGCTTTCTTTACTTCTGGAAACACCATATATTTT
d_call: .; v_call: TRBV24-1; clone_size: .; j_call: TRBJ1-2; cdr3_aa: CATSDLGTEKNYGYTF; cdr3_nt: TGTGCCACCAGTGATTTGGGGACGGAGAAAAACTATGGCTACACCTTC
d_call: .; v_call: TRBV7-9; clone_size: .; j_call: TRBJ2-3; cdr3_aa: CASSPTADMSTDTQYF; cdr3_nt: TGTGCCAGCAGCCCAACGGCGGATATGAGCACAGATACGCAGTATTTT
d_call: TRBD1; v_call: TRBV19; clone_size: .; j_call: TRBJ2-2; cdr3_aa: CATSTGGNTGELFF; cdr3_nt: TGTGCCACCTCGACAGGGGGGAACACCGGGGAGCTGTTTTTT
d_call: .; v_call: TRBV20-1; clone_size: .; j_call: TRBJ2-1; cdr3_aa: CSASPSYNEQFF; cdr3_nt: TGCAGTGCTAGTCCCTCCTACAATGAGCAGTTCTTC
d_call: .; v_call: TRBV7-9; clone_size: .; j_call: TRBJ1-2; cdr3_aa: CASSWADGYTF; cdr3_nt: TGTGCCAGCAGCTGGGCGGATGGCTACACCTTC
d_call: .; v_call: TRBV3-1; clone_size: .; j_call: TRBJ2-5; cdr3_aa: CASRQLGEETQYF; cdr3_nt: TGTGCCAGCAGACAACTAGGGGAAGAGACCCAGTACTTC
d_call: .; v_call: TRBV11-2; clone_size: once; j_call: TRBJ1-1; cdr3_aa: CASSYTVPQSTEAFF; cdr3_nt: TGTGCCAGCAGCTACACCGTTCCTCAGTCCACTGAAGCTTTCTTT
d_call: .; v_call: TRBV12-3/TRBV12-4; clone_size: .; j_call: TRBJ2-3; cdr3_aa: CASRDNADTQYF; cdr3_nt: TGTGCCAGCAGGGACAACGCGGATACGCAGTATTTT
d_call: TRBD1; v_call: TRBV30; clone_size: .; j_call: TRBJ2-5; cdr3_aa: CAWSVGTGGEETQYF; cdr3_nt: TGTGCCTGGAGTGTAGGGACAGGGGGCGAAGAGACCCAGTACTTC